This TCR beta chain was captured by sequencing in a study of T cell repertoires in cytomegalovirus infection. Study-level results: Individuals carrying CMV plus the relevant HLA were identified by cumulative frequency of public TCR beta families.

Trimming stripped 2 bases from V and 0 bases from J, with 10 bases between. The CDR3 consists of 15 residues. Germline assignment: CDR1 MNHNY and CDR2 SVGAGI (reference sequence). TCRdb recomputed calls from the reads with MiXCR, one row per CDR3 protein. The table records more than 650,000 distinct CDR3 sequences, 35% of them present only once. Remarks on this clonotype: What it binds is not known.

The TCR originated in a human donor in good health (CMV status not recorded). Some clones in this sample may be carry-over from other donors' samples. The chain is built from TRBV6-6 and TRBJ1-2; D is ambiguous. The sequencing input was PBMCs. The CDR3 nucleotides read TGTGCCAGCAGTTACGTGAAGGGAGCTAACTATGGCTACACCTTC. Translated: CASSYVKGANYGYTF.